Reported below is one TCR beta chain. TCRdb keeps only in-frame clones here, not all; method: immunoSEQ multiplex PCR. The sample carries 300,000 to 350,000 clones, over 70% recorded once. The Seattle patients joined while their infection was active and were tracked longitudinally afterward. The CDR3 covers 16 residues. V was pared by 5 bases and J by 1 base, with 10 bases of the junction left unmatched. Germline CDR1 reads MNHEY; CDR2 reads SMNVEV (reference sequence). This sample is drawn from a study of blood T cell repertoires in COVID-19. For the study at large: There were acute and convalescent COVID-19 samples, and they came from the United States, Italy and Spain. Sources were T cells, B-cell-depleted T cells, or PBMCs; the material itself was cDNA or gDNA.

The chain uses TRBV27 and TRBJ1-2; 7 bases match TRBD1. This receptor was identified in a woman aged 50 to 60 with COVID-19, enrolled during active disease. Sequenced input: peripheral blood. The CDR3 DNA sequence: TGTGCCAGCAGTCTGTCACAGGGGTTGGGTAACTATGGCTACACCTTC. Its protein is CASSLSQGLGNYGYTF.